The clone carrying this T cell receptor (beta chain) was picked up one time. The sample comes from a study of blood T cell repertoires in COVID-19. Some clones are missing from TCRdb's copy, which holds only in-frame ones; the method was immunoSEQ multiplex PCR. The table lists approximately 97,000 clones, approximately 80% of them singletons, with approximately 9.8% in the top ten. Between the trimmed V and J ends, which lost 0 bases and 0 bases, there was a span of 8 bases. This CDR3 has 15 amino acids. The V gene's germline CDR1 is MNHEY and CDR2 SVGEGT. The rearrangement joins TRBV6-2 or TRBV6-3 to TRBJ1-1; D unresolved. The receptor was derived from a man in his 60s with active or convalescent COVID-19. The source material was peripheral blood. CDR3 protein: CASSYSRLMNTEAFF. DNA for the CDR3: TGTGCCAGCAGTTACTCGAGGCTGATGAACACTGAAGCTTTCTTT.